The clone carrying this TCR beta chain turned up a few times. Assay: immunoSEQ multiplex PCR; the TCRdb copy retains only in-frame clones and omits some. The repertoire has 950,000 to 1,300,000 clones, 65% to 80% of them found once; the top ten carry 1.2% to 1.5%. Between the trimmed V and J ends, which lost 10 bases and 7 bases, there was a span of 11 bases. The CDR3 sequence is 12 residues long. CDR1 and CDR2 from the germline V gene are MDHEN and SYDVKM. This specimen belongs to a study of shared clonotypes between healthy human individuals. Both subsets, CD45RA+ naive and CD45RA-negative memory, were split from the CD4+ cells.

Input material: memory CD4+ T cells sorted from blood. Subset here: CD45RA-negative fraction. The source is a man aged 18 to 35 in good health. J is TRBJ1-6 and V is TRBV28, with TRBD1 as a possible D gene (5 bases). CDR3 region: CATQGINSPLHF. For the CDR3, the DNA is TGTGCCACCCAGGGTATCAATTCACCCCTCCACTTT.